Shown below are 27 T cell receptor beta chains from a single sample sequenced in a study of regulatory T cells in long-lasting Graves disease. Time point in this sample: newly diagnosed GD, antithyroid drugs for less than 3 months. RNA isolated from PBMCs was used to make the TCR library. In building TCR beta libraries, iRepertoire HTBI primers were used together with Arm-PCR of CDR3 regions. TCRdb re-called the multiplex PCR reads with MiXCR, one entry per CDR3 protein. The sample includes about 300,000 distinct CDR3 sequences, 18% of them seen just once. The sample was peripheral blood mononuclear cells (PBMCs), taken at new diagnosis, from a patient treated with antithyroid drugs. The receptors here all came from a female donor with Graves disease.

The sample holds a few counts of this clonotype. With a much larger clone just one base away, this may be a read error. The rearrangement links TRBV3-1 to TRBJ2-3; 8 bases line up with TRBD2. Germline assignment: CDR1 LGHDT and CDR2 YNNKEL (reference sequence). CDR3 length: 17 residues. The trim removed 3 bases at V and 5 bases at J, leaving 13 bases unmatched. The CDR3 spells CASSHALAAGGVDTQYF. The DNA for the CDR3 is TGTGCCAGCAGCCACGCCCTGGCGGCGGGAGGAGTAGATACGCAGTATTTT.

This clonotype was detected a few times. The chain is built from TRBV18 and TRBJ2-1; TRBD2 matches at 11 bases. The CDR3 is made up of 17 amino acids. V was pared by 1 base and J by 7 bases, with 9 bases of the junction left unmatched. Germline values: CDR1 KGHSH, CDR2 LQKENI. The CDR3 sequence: CASSPLASGGPWNEQFF. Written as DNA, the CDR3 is TGTGCCAGCTCACCACTCGCTAGCGGGGGGCCTTGGAATGAGCAGTTCTTC.

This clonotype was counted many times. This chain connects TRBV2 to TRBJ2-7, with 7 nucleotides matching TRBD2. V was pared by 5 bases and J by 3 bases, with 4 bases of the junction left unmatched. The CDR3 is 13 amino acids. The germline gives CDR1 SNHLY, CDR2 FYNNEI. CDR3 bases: TGTGCCAGCAGTCGGGAGGCCCGCTACGAGCAGTACTTC. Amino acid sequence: CASSREARYEQYF.

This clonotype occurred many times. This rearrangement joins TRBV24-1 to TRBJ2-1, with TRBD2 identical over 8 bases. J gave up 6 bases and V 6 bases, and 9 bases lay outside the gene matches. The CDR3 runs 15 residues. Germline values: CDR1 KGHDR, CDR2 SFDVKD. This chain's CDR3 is CATSKPGLEVNEQFF. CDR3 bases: TGTGCCACCAGTAAACCGGGACTAGAGGTCAATGAGCAGTTCTTC.

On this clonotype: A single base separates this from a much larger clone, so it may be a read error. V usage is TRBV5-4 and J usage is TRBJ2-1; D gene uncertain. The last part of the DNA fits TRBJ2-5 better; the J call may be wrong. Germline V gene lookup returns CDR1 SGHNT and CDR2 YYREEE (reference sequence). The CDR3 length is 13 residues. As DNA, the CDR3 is TGTGCCAGCAGCTTGGAACATCAAGAGACCCAGTACTTC. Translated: CASSLEHQETQYF.

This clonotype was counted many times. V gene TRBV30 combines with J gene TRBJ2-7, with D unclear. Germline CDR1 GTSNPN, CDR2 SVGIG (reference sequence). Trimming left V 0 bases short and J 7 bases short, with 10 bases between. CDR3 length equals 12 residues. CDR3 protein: CAWSVLSREQYF. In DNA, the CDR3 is TGTGCCTGGAGTGTACTTAGTCGGGAGCAGTACTTC.

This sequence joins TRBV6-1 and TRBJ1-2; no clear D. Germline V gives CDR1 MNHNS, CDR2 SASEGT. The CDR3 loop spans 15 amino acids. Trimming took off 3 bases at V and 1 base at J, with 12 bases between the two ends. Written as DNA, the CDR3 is TGTGCCAGCAGTGACCCCCCCCCGAATAACTATGGCTACACCTTC. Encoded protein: CASSDPPPNNYGYTF.

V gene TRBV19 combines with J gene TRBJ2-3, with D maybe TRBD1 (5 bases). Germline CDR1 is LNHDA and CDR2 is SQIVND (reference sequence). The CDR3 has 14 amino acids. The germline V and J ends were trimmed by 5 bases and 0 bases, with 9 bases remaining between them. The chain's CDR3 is CASSLRTSTDTQYF. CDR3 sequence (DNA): TGTGCCAGTAGTCTCAGGACAAGCACAGATACGCAGTATTTT.

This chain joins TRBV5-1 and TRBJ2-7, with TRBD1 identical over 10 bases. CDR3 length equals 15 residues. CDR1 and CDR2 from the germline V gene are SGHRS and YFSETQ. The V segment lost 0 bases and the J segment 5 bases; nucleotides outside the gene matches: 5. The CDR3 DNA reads TGCGCCAGCAGCTTGGGACAGGGGGCGCGCCACGAGCAGTACTTC. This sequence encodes CASSLGQGARHEQYF.

The CDR3 here is CASSSARLAGGLDNEQFF. The DNA of the CDR3 is TGTGCCAGCAGTTCCGCCCGACTAGCGGGAGGGCTCGATAATGAGCAGTTCTTC. The V call is TRBV6-5, the J call TRBJ2-1; 14 nucleotides line up with TRBD2. The CDR3 runs to 18 residues. CDR1 is MNHEY, CDR2 SVGAGI, per germline. V lost 4 bases to trimming and J lost 7 bases; unmatched junction nucleotides: 12.

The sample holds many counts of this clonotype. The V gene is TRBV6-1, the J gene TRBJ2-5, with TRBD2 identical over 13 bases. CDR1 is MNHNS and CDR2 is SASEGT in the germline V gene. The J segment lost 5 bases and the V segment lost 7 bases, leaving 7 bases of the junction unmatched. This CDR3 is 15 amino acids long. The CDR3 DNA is TGTGCCAGCACTCTACTAGCGGGAGGGCGTGAGACCCAGTACTTC. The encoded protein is CASTLLAGGRETQYF.

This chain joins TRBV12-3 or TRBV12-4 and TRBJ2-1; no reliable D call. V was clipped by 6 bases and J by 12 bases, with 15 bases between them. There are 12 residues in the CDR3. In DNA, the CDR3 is TGTGCCAGCAGCCTCGCCCCTAGGCCGCAGTTCTTC. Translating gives CASSLAPRPQFF.

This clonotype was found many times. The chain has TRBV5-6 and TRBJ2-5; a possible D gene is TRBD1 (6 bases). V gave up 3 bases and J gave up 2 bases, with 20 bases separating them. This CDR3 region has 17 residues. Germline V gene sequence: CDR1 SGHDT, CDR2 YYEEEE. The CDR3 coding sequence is TGTGCCAGCAGCTCTTCACGTCTCGCGACAGGACAAGAGACCCAGTACTTC. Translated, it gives CASSSSRLATGQETQYF.

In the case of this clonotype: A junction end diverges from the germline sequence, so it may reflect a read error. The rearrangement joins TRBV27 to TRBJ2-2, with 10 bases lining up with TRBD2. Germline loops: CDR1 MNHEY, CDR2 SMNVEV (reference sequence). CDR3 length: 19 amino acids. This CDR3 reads CASSHPPSLAGANTGELLF. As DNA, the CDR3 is TGTGCCAGCAGCCACCCACCGTCCCTAGCGGGGGCGAACACCGGGGAGCTGCTTTTT.

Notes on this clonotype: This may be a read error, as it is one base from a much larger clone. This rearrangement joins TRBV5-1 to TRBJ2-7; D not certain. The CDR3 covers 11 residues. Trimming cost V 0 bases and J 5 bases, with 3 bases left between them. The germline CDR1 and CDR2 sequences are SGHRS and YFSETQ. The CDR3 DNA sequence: TGCGCCAGCAGCTTGGGGCACGAGCAGTACTTC. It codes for CASSLGHEQYF.

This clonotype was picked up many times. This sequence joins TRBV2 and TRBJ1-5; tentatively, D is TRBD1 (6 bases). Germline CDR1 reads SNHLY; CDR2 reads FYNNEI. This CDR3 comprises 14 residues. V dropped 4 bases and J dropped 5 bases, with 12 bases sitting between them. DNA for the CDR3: TGTGCCAGCAGTGGGCACAGGGAGGATCAGCCCCAGCATTTT. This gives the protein CASSGHREDQPQHF.

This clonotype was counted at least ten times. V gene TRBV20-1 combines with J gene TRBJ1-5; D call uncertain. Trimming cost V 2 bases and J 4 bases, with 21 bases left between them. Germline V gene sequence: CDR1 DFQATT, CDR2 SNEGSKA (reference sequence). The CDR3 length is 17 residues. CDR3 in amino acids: CSARTSGVGRSNQPQHF. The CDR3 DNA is TGCAGTGCTAGAACTTCAGGCGTCGGGAGGTCTAATCAGCCCCAGCATTTT.

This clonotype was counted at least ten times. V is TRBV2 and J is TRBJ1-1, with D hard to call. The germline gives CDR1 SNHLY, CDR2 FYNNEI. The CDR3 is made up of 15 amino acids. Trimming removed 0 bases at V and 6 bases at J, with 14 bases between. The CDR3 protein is CASSEALLGSSEAFF. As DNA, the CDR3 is TGTGCCAGCAGTGAAGCGCTTCTAGGGTCCTCTGAAGCTTTCTTT.

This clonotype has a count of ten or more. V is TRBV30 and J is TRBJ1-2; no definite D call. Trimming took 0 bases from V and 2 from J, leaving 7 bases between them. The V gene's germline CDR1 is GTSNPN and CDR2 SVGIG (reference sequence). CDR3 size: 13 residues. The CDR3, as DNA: TGTGCCTGGAGTGTACAAGAGAACTATGGCTACACCTTC. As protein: CAWSVQENYGYTF. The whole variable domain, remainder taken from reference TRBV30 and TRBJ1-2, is SQTIHQWPATLVQPVGSPLSLECTVEGTSNPNLYWYRQAAGRGLQLLFYSVGIGQISSEVPQNLSASRPQDRQFILSSKKLLLSDSGFYLCAWSVQENYGYTFGSGTRLTVV.

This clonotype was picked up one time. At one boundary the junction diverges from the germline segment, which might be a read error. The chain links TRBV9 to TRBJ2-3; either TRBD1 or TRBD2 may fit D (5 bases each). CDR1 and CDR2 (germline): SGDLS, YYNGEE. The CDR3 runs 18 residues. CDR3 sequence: CVSSVDPPGTRNTDTQYF. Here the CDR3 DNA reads TGTGTCAGCAGCGTAGACCCCCCCGGGACCCGGAACACAGATACGCAGTATTTT.

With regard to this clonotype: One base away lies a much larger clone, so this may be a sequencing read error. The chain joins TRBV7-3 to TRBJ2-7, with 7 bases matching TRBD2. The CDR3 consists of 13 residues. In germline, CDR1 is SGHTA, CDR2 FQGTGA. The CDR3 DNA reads TGTGCCAACAGCTTAACGGGGGGAGGGGAGCAGTACTTC. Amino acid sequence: CANSLTGGGEQYF. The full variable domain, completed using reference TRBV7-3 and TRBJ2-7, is GAGVSQTPSNKVTEKGKYVELRCDPISGHTALYWYRQSLGQGPEFLIYFQGTGAADDSGLPNDRFFAVRPEGSVSTLKIQRTERGDSAVYLCANSLTGGGEQYFGPGTRLTVT.

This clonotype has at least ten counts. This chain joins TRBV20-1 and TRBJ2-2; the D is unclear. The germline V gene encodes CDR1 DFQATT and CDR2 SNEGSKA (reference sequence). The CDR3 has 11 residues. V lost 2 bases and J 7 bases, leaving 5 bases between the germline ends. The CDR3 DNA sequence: TGCAGTGCTAGAAGTCGCGGGGAGCTGTTTTTT. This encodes CSARSRGELFF.

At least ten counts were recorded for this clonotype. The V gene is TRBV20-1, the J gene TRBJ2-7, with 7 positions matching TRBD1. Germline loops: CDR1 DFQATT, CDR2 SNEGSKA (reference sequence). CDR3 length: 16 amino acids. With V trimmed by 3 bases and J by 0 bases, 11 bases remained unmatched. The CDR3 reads CSARDRKLPNSYEQYF. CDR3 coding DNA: TGCAGTGCTAGGGACAGGAAGTTGCCAAACTCCTACGAGCAGTACTTC.

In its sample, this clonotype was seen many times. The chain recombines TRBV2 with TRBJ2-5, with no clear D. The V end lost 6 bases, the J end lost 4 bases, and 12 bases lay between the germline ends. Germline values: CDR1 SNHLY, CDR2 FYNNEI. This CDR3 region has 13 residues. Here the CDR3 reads CASSEMPGETQYF. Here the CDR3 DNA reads TGTGCCAGCAGCGAAATGCCGGGAGAGACCCAGTACTTC.

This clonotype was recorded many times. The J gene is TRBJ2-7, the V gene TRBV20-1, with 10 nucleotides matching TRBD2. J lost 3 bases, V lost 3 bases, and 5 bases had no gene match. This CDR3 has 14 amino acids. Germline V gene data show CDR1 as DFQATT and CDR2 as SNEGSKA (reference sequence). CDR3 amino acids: CSARLAGVDYEQYF. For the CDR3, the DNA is TGCAGTGCTAGGCTAGCGGGAGTCGACTACGAGCAGTACTTC.

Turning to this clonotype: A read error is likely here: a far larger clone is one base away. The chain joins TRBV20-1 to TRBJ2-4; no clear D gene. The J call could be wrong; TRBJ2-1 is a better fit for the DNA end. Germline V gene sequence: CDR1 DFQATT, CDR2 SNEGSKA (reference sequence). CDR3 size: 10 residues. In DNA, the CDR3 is TGCAGTGCCGCTCCTCTGGGGCAGTTCTTC. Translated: CSAAPLGQFF.

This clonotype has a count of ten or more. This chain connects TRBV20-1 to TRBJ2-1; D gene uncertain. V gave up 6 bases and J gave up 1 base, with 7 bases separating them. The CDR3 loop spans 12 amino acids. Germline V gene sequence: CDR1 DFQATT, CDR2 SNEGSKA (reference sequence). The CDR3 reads CSASRSYNEQFF. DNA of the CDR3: TGCAGTGCCTCGCGATCCTACAATGAGCAGTTCTTC.